What follows is one T cell receptor beta chain and its context. The entry originates in a study of blood T cell repertoires in COVID-19. The overall study: Some COVID-19 samples were acute and others convalescent; all came from the United States, Italy and Spain. PBMCs, B-cell-depleted T cells, or T cells were the source of the cDNA or gDNA that made up the material.

Methods used by the authors: The assay estimated nucleated cells by amplifying reference gene primers. Clones were sequenced by immunoSEQ multiplex PCR, and TCRdb holds only the in-frame ones, with some missing. The D gene and trimming were derived from the DNA, and the V and J assignments and clone size from that table. This sample carries over 200,000 clones, 65% to 90% of them seen once, and the ten largest clones take roughly 5%. This clonotype originated in a human donor in a cohort sampled during active COVID-19. Sequencing used peripheral blood.

Here the CDR3 DNA reads TGTGCCAGCAGACAGGGGGCCCTGGGCACCGGGGAGCTGTTTTTT. Protein: CASRQGALGTGELFF. The chain is built from TRBV6-5 and TRBJ2-2, with 9 bases that match TRBD1. The CDR3 loop spans 15 amino acids. V shed 6 bases, J shed 4 bases, and the junction held 6 bases outside the gene matches. Germline-derived CDR1 and CDR2 are MNHEY and SVGAGI.